This passage covers 6 T cell receptor beta chains from one sample sequenced in a study of beta chain features in type 1 diabetes. Expressed TCRB transcripts were sequenced because the isolated RNA had all been reverse transcribed beforehand. Some clones are missing from TCRdb's copy, which holds only in-frame ones; the method was immunoSEQ multiplex PCR. The data contain under 950,000 clones, 17% of them singletons. Sequencing was carried out using naive CD4+ T cells from blood. These receptor sequences come from a woman aged 18-29 years in good health.

This chain connects TRBV6-6 to TRBJ1-2, with D perhaps TRBD1 (6 bases). CDR1 and CDR2 (germline): MNHNY, SVGAGI (reference sequence). This CDR3 region has 14 residues. The V end was cut by 6 bases, the J end by 1 base, with 12 bases between. The CDR3 spells CASRRGQLNYGYTF. The CDR3 DNA reads as TGTGCCAGCAGAAGAGGACAGCTTAACTATGGCTACACCTTC.

The V gene is TRBV5-1, the J gene TRBJ1-1; D remains unclear. The V gene lost 0 bases and the J gene lost 1 base, with 10 bases spanning the gap. The CDR3 covers 15 residues. Germline V gene sequence: CDR1 SGHRS, CDR2 YFSETQ. DNA of the CDR3: TGCGCCAGCAGCTTGGTTGATTCCGGGAACACTGAAGCTTTCTTT. It is translated as CASSLVDSGNTEAFF.

This clone has at least ten counts. The sample contains more than one DNA sequence encoding this CDR3. The chain combines TRBV7-3 with TRBJ1-1; possible D gene TRBD1, 5 bases. The CDR3 consists of 13 residues. From germline, CDR1 is SGHTA and CDR2 FQGTGA. V was clipped by 2 bases and J by 1 base, with 5 bases between them. This CDR3 is CASSLQGNTEAFF. For the CDR3, the DNA is TGTGCCAGCAGCTTACAGGGGAACACTGAAGCTTTCTTT. Full variable domain (outside the CDR3, taken from reference TRBV7-3 and TRBJ1-1): GAGVSQTPSNKVTEKGKYVELRCDPISGHTALYWYRQSLGQGPEFLIYFQGTGAADDSGLPNDRFFAVRPEGSVSTLKIQRTERGDSAVYLCASSLQGNTEAFFGQGTRLTVV.

Only a few counts were recorded for this clone. Other DNA sequences within the sample encode an identical CDR3. This rearrangement joins TRBV7-2 to TRBJ2-3; 10 bases match TRBD2. V trimming: 4 bases; J trimming: 1 base; junction bases outside the gene matches: 2. CDR3 length: 15 residues. Germline V gives CDR1 SGHTA, CDR2 FQGNSA. CDR3 loop: CASSSGLAGTDTQYF. In nucleotides, the CDR3 is TGTGCCAGCAGCTCTGGACTAGCGGGCACAGATACGCAGTATTTT.

The V and J genes are TRBV5-8 and TRBJ2-2; TRBD1 matches at 8 bases. The V and J ends lost 9 bases and 5 bases, in that order; junction bases with no gene match: 9. The germline V gene encodes CDR1 SGHTS and CDR2 YDEGEE. There are 14 residues in the CDR3. CDR3 residues: CATMDRALTGELFF. The CDR3 DNA is TGTGCCACCATGGACAGGGCCCTGACCGGGGAGCTGTTTTTT. Variable domain in full (rest from reference TRBV5-8 and TRBJ2-2): EAGVTQSPTHLIKTRGQQATLRCSPISGHTSVYWYQQALGLGLQFLLWYDEGEERNRGNFPPRFSGRQFPNYSSELNVNALELEDSALYLCATMDRALTGELFFGEGSRLTVL.

The genes are TRBV4-3 and TRBJ2-2, with D unclear. The germline V gene encodes CDR1 LGHNA and CDR2 YSLEER. The CDR3 is 13 amino acids. V was clipped by 0 bases and J by 7 bases, with 6 bases between them. DNA for the CDR3: TGCGCCAGCAGCCAAGATCAGAACGGGGAGCTGTTTTTT. It translates to CASSQDQNGELFF.